These 16 T cell receptor beta chains originate from one sample sequenced in a study of cytomegalovirus exposure and HLA in healthy donors. The PCR was carried out with 60 Vbeta primers and 13 Jbeta primers. Repertoires were generated with immunoSEQ multiplex PCR, while TCRdb's copy carries only in-frame clones and drops some. The sample shows some 110,000 clones, 65% to 80% of them seen only once. The sample taken for sequencing was PBMCs. All receptors come from a man aged 25-45 years in good health and CMV-seropositive.

V and J are TRBV28 and TRBJ1-5; maybe TRBD1 (6 bases). V dropped 2 bases and J dropped 4 bases, with 12 bases sitting between them. The germline CDR1 and CDR2 sequences are MDHEN and SYDVKM. The CDR3 extends over 15 amino acids. CDR3 in DNA: TGTGCCAGCAGTTTAGAAGGCAGGGGAAATCAGCCCCAGCATTTT. Translating gives CASSLEGRGNQPQHF.

The chain combines TRBV7-2 with TRBJ2-7; D call uncertain. The CDR3 consists of 15 residues. Trimming pared 5 bases from V and 3 bases from J, leaving 17 bases between. CDR1 and CDR2 (germline): SGHTA, FQGNSA. In nucleotides, the CDR3 is TGTGCCAGCAGCCCGACGGCCGCAGGTTACTACGAGCAGTACTTC. Translated, it gives CASSPTAAGYYEQYF.

V usage is TRBV4-3 and J usage is TRBJ2-5; D might be TRBD1 (6 bases). V dropped 0 bases and J dropped 4 bases, with 9 bases sitting between them. CDR1 is LGHNA and CDR2 is YSLEER in the germline V gene. This CDR3 has 14 amino acids. Written as DNA, the CDR3 is TGCGCCAGCAGCCAAGAGGTCAGGGGAGAGACCCAGTACTTC. Amino acid sequence: CASSQEVRGETQYF.

This chain links TRBV5-1 with TRBJ2-7; 9 nucleotides agree with TRBD1. This CDR3 contains 15 residues. Germline V gives CDR1 SGHRS, CDR2 YFSETQ. J lost 3 bases, V lost 0 bases, and 4 bases had no gene match. CDR3: CASSLAGQGYYEQYF. DNA for the CDR3: TGCGCCAGCAGCTTGGCGGGACAGGGTTACTACGAGCAGTACTTC.

The chain carries TRBV28 and TRBJ1-2; 7 nucleotides align to TRBD1. V lost 10 bases and J lost 8; bases outside the gene matches: 16. The CDR3 length is 14 residues. Per the germline V gene, CDR1 is MDHEN and CDR2 is SYDVKM. CDR3: CAIQSRGEAWGYTF. Written as DNA, the CDR3 is TGTGCCATACAGAGCAGGGGGGAGGCTTGGGGCTACACCTTC.

The rearrangement links TRBV28 to TRBJ2-3, with D tentatively TRBD2 (5 bases). V shed 3 bases and J shed 0 bases, with 13 bases lying between them. Germline assignment: CDR1 MDHEN and CDR2 SYDVKM. This CDR3 region has 16 residues. CDR3 sequence (DNA): TGTGCCAGCAGTTTGAGGGCACACTCTAGCACAGATACGCAGTATTTT. This codes for CASSLRAHSSTDTQYF.

As concerns this clone: A read error may produce the germline difference seen at one junction end. The chain joins TRBV7-9 to TRBJ1-2; unclear D gene. Germline values: CDR1 SEHNR, CDR2 FQNEAQ (reference sequence). The CDR3 consists of 14 residues. The CDR3 loop is CASSSPPGYNGYPF. The CDR3 nucleotides are TGTGCCAGCAGCTCCCCTCCGGGGTACAATGGCTACCCCTTC.

The rearrangement joins TRBV10-3 to TRBJ2-7, with D uncertain. Germline V gives CDR1 ENHRY, CDR2 SYGVKD. This CDR3 has 14 residues. Trimming took 7 bases from V and 0 from J, leaving 13 bases between them. The CDR3 reads CAIKLTSSSYEQYF. CDR3 bases: TGTGCCATCAAGCTGACAAGTAGCTCCTACGAGCAGTACTTC.

A single count supports this clone. The chain carries TRBV5-5 and TRBJ1-2; D might be TRBD1 (6 bases). The CDR3 spans 14 residues. CDR1 and CDR2 (germline): SGHKS, YYEKEE (reference sequence). V dropped 4 bases and J dropped 8 bases, with 18 bases sitting between them. The chain's CDR3 is CASSLTGPEVGYTF. The CDR3 nucleotides are TGTGCCAGCAGCCTGACAGGTCCGGAGGTCGGCTACACCTTC.

The gene calls are TRBV28 and TRBJ2-7, with 11 nucleotides matching TRBD2. The CDR3 contains 14 residues. With 1 base clipped from V and 9 bases from J, the junction kept 5 bases outside the gene matches. Germline V gene lookup returns CDR1 MDHEN and CDR2 SYDVKM. The CDR3 spells CASSLLAGGRGQYF. The CDR3 coding sequence is TGTGCCAGCAGTTTATTAGCGGGGGGGCGGGGGCAGTACTTC. The full variable domain, in which reference TRBV28 and TRBJ2-7 provide the parts outside the CDR3, is DVKVTQSSRYLVKRTGEKVFLECVQDMDHENMFWYRQDPGLGLRLIYFSYDVKMKEKGDIPEGYSVSREKKERFSLILESASTNQTSMYLCASSLLAGGRGQYFGPGTRLTVT.

The chain has TRBV7-2 and TRBJ2-7; 11 nucleotides line up with TRBD2. Germline CDR1 reads SGHTA; CDR2 reads FQGNSA. The CDR3 covers 14 residues. V dropped 5 bases and J dropped 6; count of bases not matched to a gene: 6. The CDR3 nucleotides read TGTGCCAGCAGCCCAATGGGGACTAGCGGCGAGCAGTACTTC. Translation gives CASSPMGTSGEQYF.

The rearrangement links TRBV9 to TRBJ2-7, with D unclear. There are 14 residues in the CDR3. Trimming pared 0 bases from V and 0 bases from J, leaving 7 bases between. CDR1 is SGDLS, CDR2 YYNGEE, per germline. The CDR3 protein is CASSVGAGSYEQYF. The CDR3 region has the DNA TGTGCCAGCAGCGTAGGGGCTGGCTCCTACGAGCAGTACTTC.

The chain joins TRBV19 to TRBJ2-7; 9 positions match TRBD2. Germline loops: CDR1 LNHDA, CDR2 SQIVND (reference sequence). There are 14 residues in the CDR3. With V trimmed by 4 bases and J by 2 bases, 3 bases remained unmatched. CDR3 in amino acids: CASSKERGAYEQYF. In DNA form, the CDR3 reads TGTGCCAGTAGTAAGGAGCGGGGGGCCTACGAGCAGTACTTC.

The rearrangement links TRBV6-5 to TRBJ1-5; 9 nucleotides match TRBD1. This CDR3 is 15 amino acids long. The germline gives CDR1 MNHEY, CDR2 SVGAGI. Losses at the gene ends were 6 bases for V and 6 bases for J; bases not matched to a gene: 9. CDR3 protein: CASSATGGGSQPQHF. For the CDR3, the DNA is TGTGCCAGCAGCGCGACAGGGGGTGGTAGTCAGCCCCAGCATTTT.

This chain joins TRBV7-7 and TRBJ2-2; possibly TRBD2 for D (5 bases). V lost 0 bases and J lost 2, with 10 bases in between. Germline assignment: CDR1 SSHAT and CDR2 FNYEAQ (reference sequence). The CDR3 is 16 amino acids. The chain's CDR3 is CASSLARAFNTGELFF. The DNA for the CDR3 is TGTGCCAGCAGCTTAGCGCGGGCATTCAACACCGGGGAGCTGTTTTTT.

The chain uses TRBV18 and TRBJ1-2, with D possibly being TRBD1 (6 bases). CDR3 length equals 15 residues. Germline values: CDR1 KGHSH, CDR2 LQKENI. V shed 4 bases and J shed 3 bases, with 15 bases lying between them. The CDR3 DNA reads as TGTGCCAGCTCACTACGACAAGGGGGAGACTATGGCTACACCTTC. As protein: CASSLRQGGDYGYTF. The entire variable domain, with the rest obtained from reference TRBV18 and TRBJ1-2, is as follows: NAGVMQNPRHLVRRRGQEARLRCSPMKGHSHVYWYRQLPEEGLKFMVYLQKENIIDESGMPKERFSAEFPKEGPSILRIQQVVRGDSAAYFCASSLRQGGDYGYTFGSGTRLTVV.